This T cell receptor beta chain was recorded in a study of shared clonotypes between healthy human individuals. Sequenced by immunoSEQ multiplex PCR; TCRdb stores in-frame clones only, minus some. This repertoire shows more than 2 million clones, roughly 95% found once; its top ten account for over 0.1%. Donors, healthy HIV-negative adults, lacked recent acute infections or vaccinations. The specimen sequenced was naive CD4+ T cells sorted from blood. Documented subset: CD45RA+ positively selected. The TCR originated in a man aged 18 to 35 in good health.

The CDR3 DNA follows: TGTGCCAGTAGACTCCGTAGCGGGAGCTACTCCTACAATGAGCAGTTCTTC. This sequence encodes CASRLRSGSYSYNEQFF. V is TRBV19 and J is TRBJ2-1; 9 positions agree with TRBD2. Per germline, CDR1 LNHDA and CDR2 SQIVND (reference sequence). CDR3 length: 17 amino acids. Losses at the gene ends were 6 bases for V and 0 bases for J; bases not matched to a gene: 9.